This paragraph covers one T cell receptor beta chain sequence. The table came from immunoSEQ multiplex PCR; TCRdb's copy has only in-frame clones and leaves some out. The table records about 270,000 clones, approximately 86% of them present only once. V lost 2 bases to trimming and J lost 0 bases, with 10 bases between them. CDR1 is MNHNS and CDR2 is SASEGT in the germline V gene. This CDR3 is 16 amino acids long. The data stem from a study of blood T cell repertoires in COVID-19. Study details: The analysed material was cDNA or gDNA that came from T cells, B-cell-depleted T cells, or PBMCs.

Sequencing input: peripheral blood. The rearrangement uses TRBV6-1 and TRBJ2-2; D gene uncertain. This TCR came from a man in his forties with active or convalescent COVID-19. CDR3 DNA: TGTGCCAGCAGTGAACCCACAGAAACGAACACCGGGGAGCTGTTTTTT. It encodes CASSEPTETNTGELFF.